The 21 T cell receptor beta chains presented below share a single source sample, sequenced in a study of tumor and adjacent non-tumor tissue in lung cancer. No cell sorting was done before RNA was extracted from the tissue. Three rounds of nested PCR, following a modified ARM-PCR protocol, produced the TCRbeta library. Each CDR3 protein gets one entry after TCRdb re-called the multiplex PCR reads with MiXCR. The repertoire consists of 65,000 to 90,000 distinct CDR3 sequences, with roughly 80% occurring once and the leading ten covering 10% to 15%. The specimen was lung tumor tissue. The receptor source for this set is a woman aged 45-65 years with non-small cell lung cancer.

A remark on this clonotype: One end of the junction varies from germline; a read error may be responsible. V usage is TRBV11-2 and J usage is TRBJ2-7; D is perhaps TRBD2 (6 bases). The CDR3 contains 17 residues. Germline-derived CDR1 and CDR2 are SGHAT and FQNNGV. The DNA of the CDR3 is TGCGCCAGCAACTTAGCCGCGGGACGCACGGGGCCCTACGAACAGTACTTC. Translating it yields CASNLAAGRTGPYEQYF.

This rearrangement joins TRBV29-1 to TRBJ2-1; a weak D match, TRBD1 (6 bases). Germline CDR1 SQVTM, CDR2 ANQGSEA. This CDR3 spans 11 amino acids. The V end lost 7 bases, the J end lost 12 bases, and 16 bases lay between the germline ends. CDR3 in amino acids: CSDGVRGGQFF. In nucleotides, the CDR3 is TGCAGCGATGGGGTCAGGGGTGGGCAGTTCTTC.

The sample holds many counts of this clonotype. The chain joins TRBV6-6 to TRBJ2-1, with 8 nucleotides matching TRBD2. Per the germline V gene, CDR1 is MNHNY and CDR2 is SVGAGI (reference sequence). The trim removed 8 bases at V and 12 bases at J, leaving 12 bases unmatched. The CDR3 has 13 residues. The chain's CDR3 is CASGPGGLGGQFF. DNA of the CDR3: TGTGCCAGCGGGCCGGGGGGGCTCGGGGGGCAGTTCTTC.

In the case of this clonotype: Compared with germline, one end of the junction differs, possibly owing to a read error. J is TRBJ2-5 and V is TRBV20-1, with D maybe TRBD1 (5 bases). The CDR3 extends over 13 amino acids. Germline V gene lookup returns CDR1 DFQATT and CDR2 SNEGSKA (reference sequence). CDR3 residues: CSGLQESMETQYF. CDR3 nucleotides: TGCAGTGGGTTACAGGAATCCATGGAGACCCAGTATTTC.

The chain links TRBV12-3 or TRBV12-4 to TRBJ2-3, with no clear D. The CDR3 is made up of 14 amino acids. Trimming removed 6 bases at V and 12 bases at J, with 22 bases between. CDR3 bases: TGTGCCAGCAGCCCTAATCCGATCACAGATATACAGTATTTT. Translated: CASSPNPITDIQYF.

This clonotype was seen once. Lacking the conserved final phenylalanine or tryptophan, this CDR3 likely reflects a read error. The chain recombines TRBV4-2 with TRBJ1-4; maybe TRBD1 (6 bases). The CDR3 is 15 residues long. Trimming cost V 1 base and J 8 bases, with 14 bases left between them. Germline values: CDR1 LGHNA, CDR2 YNFKEQ. CDR3 DNA: TGTGCCAGCAGCCAAGTCCAGGGGACCTGGGAAAAACTGTTTTTA. This translates into CASSQVQGTWEKLFL.

Points on this clonotype: Because the CDR3 is missing its conserved closing phenylalanine or tryptophan, this is likely a read error. The chain joins TRBV12-3 or TRBV12-4 to TRBJ2-7; D gene unclear. This CDR3 contains 14 residues. The V end lost 11 bases, the J end lost 2 bases, and 19 bases lay between the germline ends. The CDR3 DNA sequence: TGTGCCGGCACTTTGGGAAGTTACGCCTACGAGCAGTACTTA. It translates to CAGTLGSYAYEQYL.

A remark on this clonotype: Since no conserved phenylalanine or tryptophan closes the CDR3, a read error is the likely cause. This sequence joins TRBV6-6 and TRBJ1-1, with D unclear. This CDR3 comprises 12 residues. Germline lookup yields CDR1 MNHNY and CDR2 SVGAGI (reference sequence). Trimming took 6 bases from V and 2 from J, leaving 7 bases between them. CDR3 region: CASRPFNTEAFL. The CDR3 DNA follows: TGTGCCAGCAGACCCTTCAACACTGAAGCTTTCCTT.

Only a few counts were recorded for this clonotype. V is TRBV4-2 and J is TRBJ1-5, with 9 bases lining up with TRBD1. Trimming took 10 bases from V and 6 from J; bases not matched to a gene: 13. Germline assignment: CDR1 LGHNA and CDR2 YNFKEQ. The CDR3 length is 15 residues. The CDR3 protein is CANSRSTGGGQPQHF. The CDR3 DNA reads as TGTGCCAACAGTCGATCTACAGGGGGCGGTCAGCCCCAGCATTTT.

This clonotype was found a few times. CDR3 loop: CASKMEGGNEKLFF. For the CDR3, the DNA is TGCGCCAGCAAAATGGAAGGGGGTAATGAAAAACTGTTTTTT. This sequence joins TRBV5-1 and TRBJ1-4; perhaps TRBD1 as D (6 bases). From germline, CDR1 is SGHRS and CDR2 YFSETQ. The CDR3 has 14 amino acids. Trimming left V 6 bases short and J 4 bases short, with 13 bases between.

The genes are TRBV20-1 and TRBJ2-1; the D gene is possibly TRBD1 (7 bases). Per germline, CDR1 DFQATT and CDR2 SNEGSKA (reference sequence). Trimming took 1 base from V and 10 from J, leaving 17 bases between them. This CDR3 region has 14 residues. CDR3 DNA: TGCAGTGCTAGAGCTAGCGAGGGGGCTGGCGAGCAGTTCTTC. Protein sequence: CSARASEGAGEQFF.

V usage is TRBV4-3 and J usage is TRBJ1-6; D is unclear. The CDR3 consists of 19 residues. With 1 base removed from V and 0 bases from J, the gap between germline ends came to 16 bases. Germline V gene sequence: CDR1 LGHNA, CDR2 YSLEER. The CDR3 sequence is CASSQGRVASNSYNSPLHF. The CDR3 DNA sequence: TGCGCCAGCAGCCAAGGTAGGGTGGCCTCAAACTCCTATAATTCACCCCTCCACTTT.

Comment on this clonotype: The CDR3 does not end in the conserved phenylalanine or tryptophan, so this is likely a read error. The gene calls are TRBV6-6 and TRBJ1-1; D gene unclear. In germline, CDR1 is MNHNY, CDR2 SVGAGI (reference sequence). The CDR3 spans 15 residues. V was shortened by 7 bases and J by 4 bases, with 19 bases between the two germline ends. For the CDR3, the DNA is TGTGCCAGCAACGAACGGTCCCTCAGTGCCACTGAAGCTTTCTCT. Translated, it gives CASNERSLSATEAFS.

The rearrangement uses TRBV6-1 and TRBJ2-3; possibly TRBD2 for D (5 bases). The V gene's germline CDR1 is MNHNS and CDR2 SASEGT. This CDR3 contains 15 residues. Trimming removed 6 bases at V and 4 bases at J, with 17 bases between. In nucleotides, the CDR3 is TGTGCCAGCAGACCCCTTAGCGTGTATCCAGATACGCAGTATTTT. Its protein is CASRPLSVYPDTQYF.

The chain links TRBV4-3 to TRBJ2-7, with 7 positions matching TRBD1. There are 14 residues in the CDR3. CDR1 and CDR2 (germline): LGHNA, YSLEER. V lost 2 bases to trimming and J lost 7 bases; unmatched junction nucleotides: 8. The DNA for the CDR3 is TGCGCCAGCAGCCAAACGGACAGGATCTATGAGCAGTACTTC. Protein: CASSQTDRIYEQYF.

In regard to this clonotype: This CDR3 is missing its conserved last phenylalanine or tryptophan, likely due to a read error. V usage is TRBV6-2 or TRBV6-3 and J usage is TRBJ1-2; the D gene is possibly TRBD1 (5 bases). The CDR3 length is 13 residues. CDR1 and CDR2 from the germline V gene are MNHEY and SVGEGT. The CDR3 sequence: CASSSQGMDGYTS. The CDR3 nucleotides read TGCGCCAGCAGTTCTCAGGGTATGGATGGCTACACCTCC.

The table lists this clonotype with a count of one. At one end, the junction sequence differs from germline, possibly due to a read error. V is TRBV6-5 and J is TRBJ2-7; maybe TRBD2 (6 bases). The CDR3 runs 16 residues. The germline V gene encodes CDR1 MNHEY and CDR2 SVGAGI. CDR3 coding DNA: TGTACCAGCAGGAAGAGGACTAACGGGAGCCCACGCGAGCAGTACTTC. As protein: CTSRKRTNGSPREQYF.

Turning to this clonotype: As the CDR3 is not closed by the conserved phenylalanine or tryptophan, this likely results from a read error. This rearrangement joins TRBV10-2 to TRBJ2-5; possibly TRBD2 for D (6 bases). CDR3 length: 11 residues. The germline CDR1 and CDR2 sequences are WSHSY and SAAADI. CDR3 in amino acids: CTSSHGETQYL. CDR3 nucleotides: TGCACTAGCAGCCATGGGGAGACCCAGTACTTA.

As concerns this clonotype: One junction end does not reproduce the germline sequence, and a read error may be involved. The chain couples TRBV28 to TRBJ2-1; D is possibly TRBD1 (5 bases). The CDR3 contains 15 residues. The germline CDR1 and CDR2 sequences are MDHEN and SYDVKM. CDR3 bases: TGTGCCAGCAGTTTAGGGATGGGGCCCTACACTAAGCAGTTGTTC. Protein: CASSLGMGPYTKQLF. The full variable domain, completed using reference TRBV28 and TRBJ2-1, is DVKVTQSSRYLVKRTGEKVFLECVQDMDHENMFWYRQDPGLGLRLIYFSYDVKMKEKGDIPEGYSVSREKKERFSLILESASTNQTSMYLCASSLGMGPYTKQLFGPGTRLTVL.

This clonotype was recorded at least ten times. V usage is TRBV4-1 and J usage is TRBJ2-1; 7 nucleotides agree with TRBD2. This CDR3 contains 16 residues. Germline assignment: CDR1 MGHRA and CDR2 YSYEKL. V was clipped by 1 base and J by 6 bases; unmatched bases: 9. CDR3 nucleotides: TGCGCCAGCAGCCAAGTCTCGTGGGAGGGCGTCAATGAGCAGTTCTTC. Translated: CASSQVSWEGVNEQFF.

The chain joins TRBV20-1 to TRBJ2-7; 9 nucleotides align to TRBD1. In germline, CDR1 is DFQATT, CDR2 SNEGSKA (reference sequence). The V gene end was trimmed by 3 bases and the J gene end by 6 bases; junction bases not matched to a gene: 9. This CDR3 spans 14 amino acids. The CDR3 DNA sequence: TGCAGTGCTAGGAGTGGGACAGGGCTTTGCGAGCAGTACTTC. It yields the protein CSARSGTGLCEQYF.